This T cell receptor beta chain is from a study of cytomegalovirus exposure and HLA in healthy donors. In this sample, this clone turned up once. The germline V and J ends were trimmed by 8 bases and 0 bases, with 8 bases remaining between them. The CDR3 loop spans 13 amino acids. Germline V gene data show CDR1 as MDHEN and CDR2 as SYDVKM. The PCR was carried out with 60 Vbeta primers and 13 Jbeta primers. Sequencing was performed with immunoSEQ multiplex PCR; in TCRdb, only in-frame clones are kept and a portion is missing. Among about 200,000 clones listed, about 80% were seen once. This sequence was found in a young man in good health and CMV-seronegative. The sample comprised PBMCs. The chain carries TRBV28 and TRBJ2-1; TRBD1 might be the D (6 bases). CDR3 sequence reads: CASQGTSYNEQFF. CDR3 coding DNA: TGTGCCAGCCAGGGGACCTCCTACAATGAGCAGTTCTTC.